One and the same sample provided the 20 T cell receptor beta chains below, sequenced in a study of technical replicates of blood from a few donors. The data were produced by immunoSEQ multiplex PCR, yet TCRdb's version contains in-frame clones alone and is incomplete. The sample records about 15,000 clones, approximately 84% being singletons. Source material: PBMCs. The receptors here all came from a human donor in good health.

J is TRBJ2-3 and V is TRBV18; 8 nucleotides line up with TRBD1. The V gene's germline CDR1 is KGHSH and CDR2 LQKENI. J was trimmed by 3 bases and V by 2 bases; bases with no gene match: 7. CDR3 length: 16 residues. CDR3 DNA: TGTGCCAGCTCACCAGTCCCAGGGGGCTTTACAGATACGCAGTATTTT. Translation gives CASSPVPGGFTDTQYF.

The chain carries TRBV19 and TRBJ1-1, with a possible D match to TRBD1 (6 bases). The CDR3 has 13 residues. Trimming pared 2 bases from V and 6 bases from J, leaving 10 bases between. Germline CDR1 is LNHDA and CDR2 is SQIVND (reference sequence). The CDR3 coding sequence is TGTGCCAGTAGTATAAAGGGGGGGGCTGAAGCTTTCTTT. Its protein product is CASSIKGGAEAFF.

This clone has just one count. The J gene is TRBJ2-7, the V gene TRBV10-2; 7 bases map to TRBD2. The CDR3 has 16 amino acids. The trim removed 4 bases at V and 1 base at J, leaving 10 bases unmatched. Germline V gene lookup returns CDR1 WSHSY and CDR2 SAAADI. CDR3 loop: CASSAFPSGDSYEQYF. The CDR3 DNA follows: TGCGCCAGCAGTGCTTTCCCCAGCGGGGATTCCTACGAGCAGTACTTC.

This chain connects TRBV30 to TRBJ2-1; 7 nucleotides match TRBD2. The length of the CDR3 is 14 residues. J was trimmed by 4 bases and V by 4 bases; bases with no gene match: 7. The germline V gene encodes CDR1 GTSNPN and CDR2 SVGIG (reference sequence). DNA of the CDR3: TGTGCCTGGAAAAAAGCGGGATTTTACAATGAGCAGTTCTTC. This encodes CAWKKAGFYNEQFF.

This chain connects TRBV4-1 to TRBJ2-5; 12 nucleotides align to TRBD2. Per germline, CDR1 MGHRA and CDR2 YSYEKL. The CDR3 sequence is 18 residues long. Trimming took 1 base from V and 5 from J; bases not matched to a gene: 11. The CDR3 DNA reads TGCGCCAGCAGCCAAGGATTCCGACTAGCGGGAGATCGGGAGACCCAGTACTTC. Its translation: CASSQGFRLAGDRETQYF.

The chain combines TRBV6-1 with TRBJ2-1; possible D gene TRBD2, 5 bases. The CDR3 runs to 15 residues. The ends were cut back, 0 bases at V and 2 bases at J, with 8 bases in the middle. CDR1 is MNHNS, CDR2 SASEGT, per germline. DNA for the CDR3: TGTGCCAGCAGTGAAGCACTAGGGCCCTACAATGAGCAGTTCTTC. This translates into CASSEALGPYNEQFF.

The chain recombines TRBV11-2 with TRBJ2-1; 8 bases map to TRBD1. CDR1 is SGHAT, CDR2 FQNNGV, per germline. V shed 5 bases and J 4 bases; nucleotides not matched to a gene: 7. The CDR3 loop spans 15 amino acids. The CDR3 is CASSPTGGGYNEQFF. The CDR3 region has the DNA TGTGCCAGCAGCCCAACAGGGGGTGGTTACAATGAGCAGTTCTTC.

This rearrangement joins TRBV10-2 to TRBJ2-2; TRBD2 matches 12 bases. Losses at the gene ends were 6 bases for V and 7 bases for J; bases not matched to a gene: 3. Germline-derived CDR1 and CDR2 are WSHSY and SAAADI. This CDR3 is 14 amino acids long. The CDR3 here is CASRTSGSVGELFF. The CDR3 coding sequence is TGCGCCAGCAGGACTAGCGGGAGCGTCGGGGAGCTGTTTTTT.

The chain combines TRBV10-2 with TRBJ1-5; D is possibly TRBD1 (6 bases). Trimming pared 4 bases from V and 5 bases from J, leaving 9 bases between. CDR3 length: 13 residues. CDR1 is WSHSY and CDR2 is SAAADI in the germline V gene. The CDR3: CASSGQEDQPQHF. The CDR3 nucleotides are TGCGCCAGCAGTGGACAGGAGGATCAGCCCCAGCATTTT.

The CDR3 DNA follows: TGTGCCAGCAGCCAAACAACTAGCGGGAGGGACAGCTCCTACGAGCAGTACTTC. Translating gives CASSQTTSGRDSSYEQYF. The chain carries TRBV4-2 and TRBJ2-7; 13 bases map to TRBD2. The germline V gene encodes CDR1 LGHNA and CDR2 YNFKEQ. The V and J ends lost 2 bases and 0 bases, in that order; junction bases with no gene match: 7. The CDR3 has 18 residues.

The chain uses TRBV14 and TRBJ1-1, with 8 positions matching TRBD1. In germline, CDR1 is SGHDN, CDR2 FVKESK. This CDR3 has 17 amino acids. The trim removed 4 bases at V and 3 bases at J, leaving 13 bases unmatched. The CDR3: CASSPPGQGRADTEAFF. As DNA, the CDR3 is TGTGCCAGCAGCCCCCCAGGACAGGGCCGGGCTGACACTGAAGCTTTCTTT.

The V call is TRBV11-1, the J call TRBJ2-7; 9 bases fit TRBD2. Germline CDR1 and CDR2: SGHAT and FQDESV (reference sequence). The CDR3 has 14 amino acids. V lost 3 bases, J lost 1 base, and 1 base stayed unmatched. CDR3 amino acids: CASSFSGRSYEQYF. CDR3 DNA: TGTGCCAGCAGCTTTAGCGGGAGATCCTACGAGCAGTACTTC.

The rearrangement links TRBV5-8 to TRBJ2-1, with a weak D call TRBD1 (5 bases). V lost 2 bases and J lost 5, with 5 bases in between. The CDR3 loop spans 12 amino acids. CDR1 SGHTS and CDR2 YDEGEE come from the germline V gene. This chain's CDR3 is CASSFRDNEQFF. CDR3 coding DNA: TGTGCCAGCAGCTTCAGGGACAATGAGCAGTTCTTC.

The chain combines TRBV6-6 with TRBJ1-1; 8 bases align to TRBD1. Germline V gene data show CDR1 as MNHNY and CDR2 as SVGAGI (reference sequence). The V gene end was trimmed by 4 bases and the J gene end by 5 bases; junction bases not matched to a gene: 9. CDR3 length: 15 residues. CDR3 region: CASSFNQGASTEAFF. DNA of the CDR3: TGTGCCAGCAGTTTTAATCAGGGGGCGAGTACTGAAGCTTTCTTT.

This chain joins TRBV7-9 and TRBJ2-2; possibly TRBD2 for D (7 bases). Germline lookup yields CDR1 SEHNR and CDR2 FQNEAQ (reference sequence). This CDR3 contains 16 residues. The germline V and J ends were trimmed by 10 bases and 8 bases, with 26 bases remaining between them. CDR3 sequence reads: CATPQRGGSPPGELFF. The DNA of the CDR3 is TGTGCCACCCCTCAGAGGGGGGGTTCCCCACCTGGGGAGCTGTTTTTT.

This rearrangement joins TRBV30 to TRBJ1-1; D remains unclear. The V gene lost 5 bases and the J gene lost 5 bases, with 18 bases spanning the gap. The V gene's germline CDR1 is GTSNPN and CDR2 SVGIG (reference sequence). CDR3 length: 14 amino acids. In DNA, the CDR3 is TGTGCCTGGGCGGCCGGGCGGGGTGTAACTGAAGCTTTCTTT. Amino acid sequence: CAWAAGRGVTEAFF.

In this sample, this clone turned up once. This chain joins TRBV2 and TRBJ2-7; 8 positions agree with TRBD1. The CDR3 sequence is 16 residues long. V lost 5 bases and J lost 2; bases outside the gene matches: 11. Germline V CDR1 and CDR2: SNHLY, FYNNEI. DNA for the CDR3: TGTGCCAGCAGTTATACCCCGGGACAGGAAACCTACGAGCAGTACTTC. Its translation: CASSYTPGQETYEQYF.

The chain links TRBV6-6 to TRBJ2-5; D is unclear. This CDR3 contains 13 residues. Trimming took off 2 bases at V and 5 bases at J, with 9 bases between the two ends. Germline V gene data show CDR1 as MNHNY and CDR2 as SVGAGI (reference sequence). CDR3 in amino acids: CASSYGLGETQYF. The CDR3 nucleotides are TGTGCCAGCAGTTACGGGTTGGGCGAGACCCAGTACTTC.

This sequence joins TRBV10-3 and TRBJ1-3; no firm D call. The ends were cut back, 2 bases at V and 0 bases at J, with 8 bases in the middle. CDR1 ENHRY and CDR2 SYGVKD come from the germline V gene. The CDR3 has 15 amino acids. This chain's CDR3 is CAISEGPISGNTIYF. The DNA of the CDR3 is TGTGCCATCAGTGAGGGGCCGATCTCTGGAAACACCATATATTTT.

DNA of the CDR3: TGTGCCAGCAACTTATGGGGAAGGGGGACTAGCTACGAGCAGTACTTC. This encodes CASNLWGRGTSYEQYF. The V gene is TRBV28, the J gene TRBJ2-7; 8 nucleotides align to TRBD2. J lost 3 bases, V lost 7 bases, and 14 bases had no gene match. The CDR3 is 16 residues long. The V gene's germline CDR1 is MDHEN and CDR2 SYDVKM.